A single sample is the source of the 11 T cell receptor beta chains below, sequenced in a study of CD8+ T cells in alopecia areata. RNA was isolated and reverse transcribed to cDNA, the sequencing template. Sequencing used immunoSEQ multiplex PCR; TCRdb keeps in-frame clones, though not all of them. The top ten clones hold roughly 1.5% of a sample with about 210,000 clones, about 50% of them seen once. Treatment: oral pan-JAK inhibitor, 5-10 mg twice daily. The sequences come from CD4+ T cells sorted from blood, collected at week 4, from a patient treated with tofacitinib. These receptors all stem from a human donor with alopecia areata.

This chain links TRBV4-3 with TRBJ1-2; 8 bases align to TRBD1. The CDR3 loop spans 15 amino acids. Looked up from germline, CDR1 is LGHNA and CDR2 is YSLEER. The V segment lost 0 bases and the J segment 8 bases; nucleotides outside the gene matches: 8. The CDR3 protein is CASSQEGGRGRGYTF. The CDR3 nucleotides are TGCGCCAGCAGCCAAGAAGGTGGCAGGGGGCGAGGCTACACCTTC.

In its sample, this clone was seen a few times. V is TRBV29-1 and J is TRBJ2-2; the match to TRBD1 covers 7 bases. CDR1 and CDR2 from the germline V gene are SQVTM and ANQGSEA. After removal of 7 bases from V and 5 bases from J, the junction contained 7 bases not matched to a gene. The CDR3 contains 13 residues. The chain's CDR3 is CSATSGGTGELFF. CDR3 DNA sequence: TGCAGCGCCACTTCAGGGGGAACCGGGGAGCTGTTTTTT.

J is TRBJ2-5 and V is TRBV2, with D perhaps matching TRBD1 (5 bases). V was clipped by 3 bases and J by 3 bases, with 8 bases between them. Germline loops: CDR1 SNHLY, CDR2 FYNNEI. This CDR3 has 13 amino acids. CDR3 amino acids: CASSDQGKETQYF. CDR3 nucleotide sequence: TGTGCCAGCAGTGACCAGGGTAAAGAGACCCAGTACTTC.

This clone came up a few times. The rearrangement uses TRBV29-1 and TRBJ2-1, with a weak D call TRBD2 (6 bases). Per the germline V gene, CDR1 is SQVTM and CDR2 is ANQGSEA. V was shortened by 8 bases and J by 1 base, with 12 bases between the two germline ends. There are 13 residues in the CDR3. The CDR3 DNA follows: TGCAGCCTAACGGCGGGGTCCTACAATGAGCAGTTCTTC. Its protein product is CSLTAGSYNEQFF.

Notes on this clone: The same CDR3 also results from other DNA sequences found in this sample. This chain uses TRBV4-3 with TRBJ2-3; TRBD2 agrees at 8 bases. The V gene end was trimmed by 0 bases and the J gene end by 0 bases; junction bases not matched to a gene: 11. Germline V gene sequence: CDR1 LGHNA, CDR2 YSLEER. The CDR3 sequence is 19 residues long. The CDR3 nucleotides read TGCGCCAGCAGCCAAGATCTGGCGGGGGGAATCTCTAGCACAGATACGCAGTATTTT. Its translation: CASSQDLAGGISSTDTQYF.

CDR3 region: CASTPSGAGANVLTF. The CDR3 DNA follows: TGCGCCAGCACTCCCTCAGGGGCTGGGGCCAACGTCCTGACTTTC. The chain uses TRBV5-1 and TRBJ2-6, with a possible D match to TRBD1 (6 bases). Germline lookup yields CDR1 SGHRS and CDR2 YFSETQ. The CDR3 has 15 residues. Trimming stripped 6 bases from V and 2 bases from J, with 12 bases between.

The chain uses TRBV5-1 and TRBJ2-1, with TRBD2 as a possible D gene (6 bases). This CDR3 contains 16 residues. From germline, CDR1 is SGHRS and CDR2 YFSETQ. V lost 0 bases, J lost 1 base, and 11 bases lay in between. The CDR3 DNA is TGCGCCAGCAGCTTGGCCTATGGGGGGTCCTACAATGAGCAGTTCTTC. This translates into CASSLAYGGSYNEQFF.

This clone has more than one count but fewer than ten. The chain uses TRBV2 and TRBJ2-5; tentatively, D is TRBD1 (6 bases). This CDR3 is built from 15 residues. V shed 6 bases and J shed 5 bases, with 19 bases lying between them. CDR1 SNHLY and CDR2 FYNNEI come from the germline V gene. CDR3 in amino acids: CASRHRDLNLETQYF. In nucleotides, the CDR3 is TGTGCCAGCAGACACAGGGACCTTAATCTGGAGACCCAGTACTTC.

The CDR3 sequence: CASSPRGEQPQHF. For the CDR3, the DNA is TGTGCCAGCAGTCCACGGGGGGAACAGCCCCAGCATTTT. The chain employs TRBV6-1 and TRBJ1-5; tentative D call: TRBD1 (5 bases). CDR1 is MNHNS, CDR2 SASEGT, per germline. The V end lost 5 bases, the J end lost 7 bases, and 12 bases lay between the germline ends. This CDR3 comprises 13 residues.

The chain combines TRBV29-1 with TRBJ1-2; 7 nucleotides align to TRBD1. This CDR3 region has 14 residues. CDR1 and CDR2 from the germline V gene are SQVTM and ANQGSEA. J was trimmed by 4 bases and V by 5 bases; bases with no gene match: 10. The CDR3 loop reads CSVITGQLSYGYTF. CDR3 DNA: TGCAGCGTTATTACGGGACAGCTCTCCTATGGCTACACCTTC.

A few counts support this clone. V usage is TRBV29-1 and J usage is TRBJ2-1; tentatively, D is TRBD2 (7 bases). The CDR3 runs to 15 residues. Between the trimmed V and J ends, which lost 6 bases and 0 bases, there was a span of 15 bases. CDR1 is SQVTM and CDR2 is ANQGSEA in the germline V gene. CDR3 nucleotides: TGCAGCGTACTTAGGGGGGGCGACTCCTACAATGAGCAGTTCTTC. Amino acid sequence: CSVLRGGDSYNEQFF.